One sample yielded the 9 T cell receptor beta chains listed below, sequenced in a study of cytomegalovirus exposure and HLA in healthy donors. Data came from immunoSEQ multiplex PCR; TCRdb stores just in-frame clones and leaves some out. The sample shows some 100,000 clones, 88% of them seen only once. The sample was PBMCs. Receptors were obtained from a woman under 30 in good health and CMV-seronegative.

V and J are TRBV30 and TRBJ2-3; no clear D gene. The CDR3 sequence is 13 residues long. V was trimmed by 1 base and J by 1 base, leaving 6 bases between them. Germline V lookup: CDR1 GTSNPN, CDR2 SVGIG (reference sequence). The CDR3 DNA is TGTGCCTGGAGTGGACGGGGCACAGATACGCAGTATTTT. Protein: CAWSGRGTDTQYF.

This sequence joins TRBV27 and TRBJ2-1, with D unclear. V was pared by 7 bases and J by 6 bases, with 22 bases between. The CDR3 has 16 residues. Germline values: CDR1 MNHEY, CDR2 SMNVEV (reference sequence). The CDR3 region has the DNA TGTGCCAGCATCCCTTTAGTAGCCGGCTTTGGCAATGAGCAGTTCTTC. This encodes CASIPLVAGFGNEQFF.

This chain links TRBV28 with TRBJ2-7; 7 bases are shared with TRBD1. CDR3 length: 12 amino acids. CDR1 MDHEN and CDR2 SYDVKM come from the germline V gene. Trimming at V came to 8 bases and at J to 7 bases, leaving 8 bases not matched to a gene. The CDR3 DNA sequence: TGTGCCAGCGGGGACAGCGGTTGGGAGCAGTACTTC. Its protein product is CASGDSGWEQYF.

This chain uses TRBV21-1 with TRBJ1-5; the D segment call TRBD1 is taken from the table without a DNA check. TRBV21-1 is deemed a pseudogene. This CDR3 comprises 18 residues. Here the CDR3 reads CASRAQRRCEGALQPQHF. CDR3 DNA: TGTGCCAGCAGGGCCCAGAGGCGCTGCGAGGGGGCCCTTCAGCCCCAGCATTTT.

The rearrangement links TRBV25-1 to TRBJ2-7; TRBD2 matches at 10 bases. V was pared by 6 bases and J by 6 bases, with 5 bases of the junction left unmatched. Germline CDR1 reads MGHDK; CDR2 reads SYGVNS. The length of the CDR3 is 13 residues. This CDR3 is CASSIAGGLEQYF. DNA for the CDR3: TGTGCCAGCAGCATAGCGGGAGGCCTCGAGCAGTACTTC.

V usage is TRBV5-1 and J usage is TRBJ2-5; 10 nucleotides line up with TRBD2. Losses at the gene ends were 0 bases for V and 1 base for J; bases not matched to a gene: 6. The CDR3 contains 17 residues. CDR1 is SGHRS and CDR2 is YFSETQ in the germline V gene. The CDR3 sequence: CASSLASASGGQETQYF. The DNA for the CDR3 is TGCGCCAGCAGCTTGGCTTCGGCTAGCGGGGGCCAAGAGACCCAGTACTTC.

The chain links TRBV6-4 to TRBJ2-2; tentatively, D is TRBD1 (5 bases). V was shortened by 6 bases and J by 2 bases, with 10 bases between the two germline ends. Germline assignment: CDR1 MRHNA and CDR2 SNTAGT. The CDR3 consists of 14 residues. This CDR3 is CASSLTVNTGELFF. Here the CDR3 DNA reads TGTGCCAGCAGCCTGACAGTAAACACCGGGGAGCTGTTTTTT.

The chain is built from TRBV28 and TRBJ1-1; D remains ambiguous. The CDR3 runs to 16 residues. CDR1 and CDR2 (germline): MDHEN, SYDVKM. V dropped 3 bases and J dropped 0 bases, with 14 bases sitting between them. The DNA for the CDR3 is TGTGCCAGCAGTTTGAGGGCGGAATTAATGAACACTGAAGCTTTCTTT. It encodes CASSLRAELMNTEAFF.

This sequence joins TRBV27 and TRBJ2-7; 10 nucleotides align to TRBD2. The germline V gene encodes CDR1 MNHEY and CDR2 SMNVEV (reference sequence). The CDR3 spans 15 residues. Germline trimming cut 3 bases from V and 4 bases from J; bases unmatched to any gene: 6. CDR3 sequence (DNA): TGTGCCAGCAGTTTCGCGGCTAGCGGGAGATACGAGCAGTACTTC. Translation gives CASSFAASGRYEQYF.